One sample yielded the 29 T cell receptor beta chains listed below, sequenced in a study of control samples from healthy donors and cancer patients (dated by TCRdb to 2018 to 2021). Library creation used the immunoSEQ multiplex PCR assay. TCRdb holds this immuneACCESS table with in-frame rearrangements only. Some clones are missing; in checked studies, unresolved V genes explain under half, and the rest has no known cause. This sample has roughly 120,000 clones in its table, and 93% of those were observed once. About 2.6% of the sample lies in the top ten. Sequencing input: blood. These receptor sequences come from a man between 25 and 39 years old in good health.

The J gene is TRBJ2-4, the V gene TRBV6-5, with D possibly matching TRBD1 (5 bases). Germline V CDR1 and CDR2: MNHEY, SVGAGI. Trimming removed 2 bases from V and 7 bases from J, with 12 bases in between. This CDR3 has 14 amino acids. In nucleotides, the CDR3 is TGTGCCAGCAGTTACACCGGCAGACAGAACATTCAGTACTTC. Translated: CASSYTGRQNIQYF.

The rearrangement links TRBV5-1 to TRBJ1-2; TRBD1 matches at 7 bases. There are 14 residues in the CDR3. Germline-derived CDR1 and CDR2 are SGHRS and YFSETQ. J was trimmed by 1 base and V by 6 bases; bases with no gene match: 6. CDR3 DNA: TGCGCCAGCAAAGACAGGGAGGGTAACTATGGCTACACCTTC. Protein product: CASKDREGNYGYTF.

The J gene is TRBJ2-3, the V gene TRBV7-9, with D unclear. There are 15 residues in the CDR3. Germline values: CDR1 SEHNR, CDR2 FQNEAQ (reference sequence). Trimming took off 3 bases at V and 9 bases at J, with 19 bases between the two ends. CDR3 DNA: TGTGCCAGCAGCTTCTTTCTTGGGCTGTCTAGGACGCAGTATTTT. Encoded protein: CASSFFLGLSRTQYF.

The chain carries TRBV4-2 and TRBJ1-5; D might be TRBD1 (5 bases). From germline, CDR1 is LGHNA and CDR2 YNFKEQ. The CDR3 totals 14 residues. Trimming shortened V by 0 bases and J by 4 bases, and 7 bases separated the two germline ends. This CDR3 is CASSQDRENQPQHF. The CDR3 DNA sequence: TGTGCCAGCAGCCAAGACAGGGAAAATCAGCCCCAGCATTTT.

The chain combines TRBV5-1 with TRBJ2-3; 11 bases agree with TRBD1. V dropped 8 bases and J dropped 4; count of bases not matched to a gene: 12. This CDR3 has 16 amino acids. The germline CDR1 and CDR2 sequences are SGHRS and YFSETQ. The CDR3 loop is CASAGQGAPVPDTQYF. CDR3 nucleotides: TGCGCCAGTGCCGGACAGGGGGCCCCCGTCCCAGATACGCAGTATTTT.

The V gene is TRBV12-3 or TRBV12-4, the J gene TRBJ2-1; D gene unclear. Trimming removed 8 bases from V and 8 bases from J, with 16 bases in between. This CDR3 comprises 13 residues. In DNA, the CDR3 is TGTGCCAGCGCCCCGGGCCCAGTGTATGAGCAGTTCTTC. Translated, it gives CASAPGPVYEQFF.

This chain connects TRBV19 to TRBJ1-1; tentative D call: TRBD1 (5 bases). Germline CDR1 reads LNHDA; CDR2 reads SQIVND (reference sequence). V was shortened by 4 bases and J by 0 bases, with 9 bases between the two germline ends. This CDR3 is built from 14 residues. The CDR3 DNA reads TGTGCCAGTAGTACGGGACGGTTGAACACTGAAGCTTTCTTT. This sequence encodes CASSTGRLNTEAFF. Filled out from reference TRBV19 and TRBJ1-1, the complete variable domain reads DGGITQSPKYLFRKEGQNVTLSCEQNLNHDAMYWYRQDPGQGLRLIYYSQIVNDFQKGDIAEGYSVSREKKESFPLTVTSAQKNPTAFYLCASSTGRLNTEAFFGQGTRLTVV.

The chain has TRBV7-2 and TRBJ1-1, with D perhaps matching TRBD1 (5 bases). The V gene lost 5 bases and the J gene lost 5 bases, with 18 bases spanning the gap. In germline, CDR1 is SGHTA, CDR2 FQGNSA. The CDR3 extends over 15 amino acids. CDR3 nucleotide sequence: TGTGCCAGCAGCCCCGCAATCAGGGCAGGGACTGAAGCTTTCTTT. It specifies CASSPAIRAGTEAFF.

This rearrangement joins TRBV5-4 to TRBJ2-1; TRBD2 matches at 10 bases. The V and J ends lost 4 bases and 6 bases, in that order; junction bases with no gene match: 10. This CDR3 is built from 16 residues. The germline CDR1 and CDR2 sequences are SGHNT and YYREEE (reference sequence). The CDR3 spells CASSLPTAGGANEQFF. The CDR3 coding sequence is TGTGCCAGCAGCCTTCCGACAGCGGGGGGGGCCAATGAGCAGTTCTTC. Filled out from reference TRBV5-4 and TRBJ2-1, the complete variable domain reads ETGVTQSPTHLIKTRGQQVTLRCSSQSGHNTVSWYQQALGQGPQFIFQYYREEENGRGNFPPRFSGLQFPNYSSELNVNALELDDSALYLCASSLPTAGGANEQFFGPGTRLTVL.

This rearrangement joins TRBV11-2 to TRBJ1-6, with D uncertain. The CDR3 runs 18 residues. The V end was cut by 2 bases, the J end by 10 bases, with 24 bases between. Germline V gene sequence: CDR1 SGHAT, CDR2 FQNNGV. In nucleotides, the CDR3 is TGTGCCAGCAGCTTAAATTCAGGACTTTGGTTAGACCGCTCACCCCTCCACTTT. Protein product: CASSLNSGLWLDRSPLHF.

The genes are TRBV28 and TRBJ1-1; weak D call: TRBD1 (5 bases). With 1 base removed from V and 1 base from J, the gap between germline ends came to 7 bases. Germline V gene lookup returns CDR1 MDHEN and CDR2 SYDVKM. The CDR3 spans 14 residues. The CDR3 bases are TGTGCCAGCAGTTTATCCGGGACGAACACTGAAGCTTTCTTT. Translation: CASSLSGTNTEAFF. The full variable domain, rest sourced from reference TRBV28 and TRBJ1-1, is DVKVTQSSRYLVKRTGEKVFLECVQDMDHENMFWYRQDPGLGLRLIYFSYDVKMKEKGDIPEGYSVSREKKERFSLILESASTNQTSMYLCASSLSGTNTEAFFGQGTRLTVV.

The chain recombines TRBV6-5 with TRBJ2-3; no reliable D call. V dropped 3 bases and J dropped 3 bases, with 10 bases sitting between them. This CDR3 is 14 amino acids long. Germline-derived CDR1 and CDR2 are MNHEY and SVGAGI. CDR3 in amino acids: CASSYEARTDTQYF. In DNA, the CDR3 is TGTGCCAGCAGTTATGAGGCGAGAACAGATACGCAGTATTTT.

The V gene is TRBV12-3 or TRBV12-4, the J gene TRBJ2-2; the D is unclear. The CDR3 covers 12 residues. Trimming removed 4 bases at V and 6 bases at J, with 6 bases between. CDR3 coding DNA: TGTGCCAGCAGTTCCCTGGCCGGGGAGCTGTTTTTT. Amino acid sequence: CASSSLAGELFF.

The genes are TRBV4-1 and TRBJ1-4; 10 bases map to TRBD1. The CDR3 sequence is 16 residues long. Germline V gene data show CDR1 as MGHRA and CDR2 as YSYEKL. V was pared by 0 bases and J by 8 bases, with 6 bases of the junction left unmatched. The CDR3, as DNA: TGCGCCAGCAGCCAAGATCGGGGGACAGGGGCGGAAAAACTGTTTTTT. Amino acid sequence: CASSQDRGTGAEKLFF.

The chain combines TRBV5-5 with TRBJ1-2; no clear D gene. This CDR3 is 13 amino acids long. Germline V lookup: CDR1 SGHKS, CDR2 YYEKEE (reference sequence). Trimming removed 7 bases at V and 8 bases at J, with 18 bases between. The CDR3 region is CASGWRPESGYTF. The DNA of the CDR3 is TGTGCCAGCGGGTGGCGGCCGGAAAGCGGCTACACCTTC.

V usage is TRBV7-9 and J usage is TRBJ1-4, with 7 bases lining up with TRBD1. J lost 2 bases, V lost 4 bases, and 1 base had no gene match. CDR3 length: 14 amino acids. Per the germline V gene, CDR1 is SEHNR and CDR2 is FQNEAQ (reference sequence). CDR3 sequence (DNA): TGTGCCAGCAGCTCGGGACAGACTAATGAAAAACTGTTTTTT. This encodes CASSSGQTNEKLFF.

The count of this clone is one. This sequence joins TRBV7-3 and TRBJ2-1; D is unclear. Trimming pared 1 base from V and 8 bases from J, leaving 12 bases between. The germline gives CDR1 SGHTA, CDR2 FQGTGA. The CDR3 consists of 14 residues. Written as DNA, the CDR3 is TGTGCCAGCAGCTTAAGTAGGGCCTCGGATGAGCAGTTCTTC. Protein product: CASSLSRASDEQFF.

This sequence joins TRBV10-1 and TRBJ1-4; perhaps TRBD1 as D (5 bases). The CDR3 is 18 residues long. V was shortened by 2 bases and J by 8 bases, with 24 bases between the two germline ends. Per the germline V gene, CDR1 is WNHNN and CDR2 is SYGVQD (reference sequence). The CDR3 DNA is TGCGCCAGCAGTGAGGGACGGGCAGGGCGCCTGAGATCGGAAAAACTGTTTTTT. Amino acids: CASSEGRAGRLRSEKLFF.

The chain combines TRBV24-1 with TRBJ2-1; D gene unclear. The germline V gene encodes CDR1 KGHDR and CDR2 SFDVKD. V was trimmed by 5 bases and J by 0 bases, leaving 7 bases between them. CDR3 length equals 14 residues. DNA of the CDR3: TGTGCCACCAGTGCATCAGGCTCCTACAATGAGCAGTTCTTC. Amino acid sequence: CATSASGSYNEQFF.

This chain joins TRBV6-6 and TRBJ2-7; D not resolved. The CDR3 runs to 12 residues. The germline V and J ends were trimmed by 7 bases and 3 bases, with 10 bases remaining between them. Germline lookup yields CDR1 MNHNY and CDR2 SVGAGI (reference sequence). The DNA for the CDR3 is TGTGCCAGCACCCTCGAAATCTACGAGCAGTACGTC. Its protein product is CASTLEIYEQYV.

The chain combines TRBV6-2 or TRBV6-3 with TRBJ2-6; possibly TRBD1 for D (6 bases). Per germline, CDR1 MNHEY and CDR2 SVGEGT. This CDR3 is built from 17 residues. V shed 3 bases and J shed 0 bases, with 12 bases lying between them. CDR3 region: CASSYGGQSSGANVLTF. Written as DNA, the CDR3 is TGTGCCAGCAGTTATGGGGGACAATCCTCTGGGGCCAACGTCCTGACTTTC.

CDR3 region: CASIGRDTELPLSNQPQHF. The CDR3 DNA reads TGTGCCAGCATTGGGAGGGATACGGAGTTGCCCCTCAGCAATCAGCCCCAGCATTTT. The gene calls are TRBV6-4 and TRBJ1-5; D is uncertain. Germline CDR1 and CDR2: MRHNA and SNTAGT. V was pared by 7 bases and J by 1 base, with 26 bases between. The CDR3 has 19 residues.

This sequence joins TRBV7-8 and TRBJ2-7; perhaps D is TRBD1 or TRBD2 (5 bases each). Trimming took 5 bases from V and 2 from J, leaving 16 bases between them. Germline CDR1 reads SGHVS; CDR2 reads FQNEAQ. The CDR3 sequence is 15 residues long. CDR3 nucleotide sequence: TGTGCCAGCAGCCCTGGGACCGGATGGACCTACGAGCAGTACGTC. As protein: CASSPGTGWTYEQYV.

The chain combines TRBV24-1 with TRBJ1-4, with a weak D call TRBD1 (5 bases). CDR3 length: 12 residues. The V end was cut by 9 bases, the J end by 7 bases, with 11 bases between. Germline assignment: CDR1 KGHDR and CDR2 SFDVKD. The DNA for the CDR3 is TGTGCCACCCAGGGCCCGAGTGAAAAACTGTTTTTT. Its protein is CATQGPSEKLFF.

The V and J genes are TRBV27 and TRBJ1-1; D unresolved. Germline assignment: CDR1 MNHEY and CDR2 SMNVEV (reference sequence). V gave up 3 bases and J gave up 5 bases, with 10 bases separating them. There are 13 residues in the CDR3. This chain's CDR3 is CASSLTRDTEAFF. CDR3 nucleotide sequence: TGTGCCAGCAGTTTGACGAGGGATACTGAAGCTTTCTTT.

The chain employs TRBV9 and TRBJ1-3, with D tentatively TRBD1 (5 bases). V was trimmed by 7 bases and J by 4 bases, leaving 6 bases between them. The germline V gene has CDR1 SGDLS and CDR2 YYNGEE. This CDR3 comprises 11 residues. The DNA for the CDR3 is TGTGCCAGCGGGGCGGGAAACACCATATATTTT. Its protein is CASGAGNTIYF.

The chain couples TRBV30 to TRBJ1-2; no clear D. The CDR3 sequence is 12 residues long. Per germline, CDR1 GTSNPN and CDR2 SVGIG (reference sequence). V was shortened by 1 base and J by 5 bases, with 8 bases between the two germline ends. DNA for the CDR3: TGTGCCTGGAGTGAACAGAAGTATGGCTACACCTTC. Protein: CAWSEQKYGYTF.

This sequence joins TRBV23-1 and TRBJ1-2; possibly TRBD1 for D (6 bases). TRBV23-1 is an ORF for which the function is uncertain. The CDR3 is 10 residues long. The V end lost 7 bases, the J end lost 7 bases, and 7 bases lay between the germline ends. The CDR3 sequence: CASTGVGYTF. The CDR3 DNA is TGCGCCAGCACAGGGGTTGGCTACACCTTC.

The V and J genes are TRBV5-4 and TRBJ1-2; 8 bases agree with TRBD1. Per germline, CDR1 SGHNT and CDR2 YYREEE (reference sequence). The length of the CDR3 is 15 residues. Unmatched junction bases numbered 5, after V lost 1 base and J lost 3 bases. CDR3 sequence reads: CASSLKTGEDYGYTF. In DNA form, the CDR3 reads TGTGCCAGCAGCTTGAAGACAGGGGAAGACTATGGCTACACCTTC.